These 2 T cell receptor beta chains share one sample of origin, sequenced in a study of radiotherapy plus CTLA-4 blockade in lung cancer. Produced via immunoSEQ multiplex PCR; TCRdb's table is partial and in-frame only. Among tens of thousands of clones, 60% to 80% were seen once, and the ten largest hold around 9.6%. The sequenced sample was peripheral blood, obtained from a patient treated with radiotherapy plus ipilimumab. These receptors were collected from a human donor with non-small cell lung cancer who had stable disease on radiotherapy plus ipilimumab.

The CDR3 is CSVDRTGGREQFF. The CDR3 DNA follows: TGCAGCGTCGACAGGACAGGGGGCAGGGAGCAGTTCTTC. The chain is built from TRBV29-1 and TRBJ2-1, with 11 bases lining up with TRBD1. CDR1 and CDR2 from the germline V gene are SQVTM and ANQGSEA. J lost 10 bases, V lost 6 bases, and 8 bases had no gene match. The CDR3 runs to 13 residues.

This clone has only a few counts. The chain joins TRBV25-1 to TRBJ2-5; no clear D. Germline V gene lookup returns CDR1 MGHDK and CDR2 SYGVNS. V was clipped by 4 bases and J by 5 bases, with 8 bases between them. The CDR3 extends over 12 amino acids. CDR3 in amino acids: CASSVYGETQYF. Here the CDR3 DNA reads TGTGCCAGCAGTGTATATGGCGAGACCCAGTACTTC.